These 30 T cell receptor beta chains were all obtained from the same sample, sequenced in a study of blood T cell repertoires in COVID-19. The method was immunoSEQ multiplex PCR; TCRdb's version includes in-frame clones alone and lacks a portion of them. The sample lists approximately 250,000 clones, around 83% occurring once. Sample: peripheral blood. These receptors came from a woman aged 45 to 65 with acute or convalescent COVID-19.

V is TRBV27 and J is TRBJ2-7; 12 bases match TRBD2. Trimming at V came to 6 bases and at J to 3 bases, leaving 3 bases not matched to a gene. CDR3 length equals 14 residues. Germline values: CDR1 MNHEY, CDR2 SMNVEV (reference sequence). The CDR3 bases are TGTGCCAGCAGGACTAGCGGGGGCCTCTACGAGCAGTACTTC. Its protein is CASRTSGGLYEQYF.

This chain uses TRBV27 with TRBJ1-1, with D maybe TRBD1 (5 bases). Germline CDR1 is MNHEY and CDR2 is SMNVEV (reference sequence). Trimming stripped 2 bases from V and 0 bases from J, with 16 bases between. The CDR3 runs 17 residues. The CDR3 region is CASSLTWEGLMNTEAFF. The CDR3 coding sequence is TGTGCCAGCAGTTTAACCTGGGAGGGGCTAATGAACACTGAAGCTTTCTTT.

This clone was observed a single time. The chain joins TRBV30 to TRBJ1-2; D is unclear. Trimming pared 1 base from V and 2 bases from J, leaving 5 bases between. CDR1 GTSNPN and CDR2 SVGIG come from the germline V gene (reference sequence). There are 12 residues in the CDR3. The CDR3 bases are TGTGCCTGGAGTGGGCGGAACTATGGCTACACCTTC. Its translation is CAWSGRNYGYTF.

The chain uses TRBV5-8 and TRBJ1-2, with 10 bases aligning to TRBD1. The CDR3 is 14 amino acids. Germline V lookup: CDR1 SGHTS, CDR2 YDEGEE. Trimming took 4 bases from V and 6 from J; bases not matched to a gene: 6. This chain's CDR3 is CASSVRDRGDGYTF. CDR3 DNA: TGTGCCAGCAGCGTACGGGACAGGGGAGATGGCTACACCTTC.

V gene TRBV28 combines with J gene TRBJ1-3, with 7 bases aligning to TRBD1. Germline CDR1 reads MDHEN; CDR2 reads SYDVKM. V shed 5 bases and J 3 bases; nucleotides not matched to a gene: 7. This CDR3 has 15 residues. The CDR3 nucleotides read TGTGCCAGCAGTCTCCCGACAGGGATTGGAAACACCATATATTTT. This codes for CASSLPTGIGNTIYF.

This rearrangement joins TRBV28 to TRBJ1-1; TRBD1 agrees at 8 bases. CDR1 and CDR2 from the germline V gene are MDHEN and SYDVKM. J was trimmed by 2 bases and V by 7 bases; bases with no gene match: 9. This CDR3 spans 15 amino acids. CDR3 in amino acids: CASTSGGGRNTEAFF. The DNA of the CDR3 is TGTGCCAGCACTTCAGGGGGCGGAAGAAACACTGAAGCTTTCTTT.

This chain joins TRBV2 and TRBJ2-4, with D hard to call. Germline CDR1 SNHLY, CDR2 FYNNEI. Trimming stripped 4 bases from V and 3 bases from J, with 7 bases between. There are 13 residues in the CDR3. CDR3 region: CASSVQLKNIQYF. In DNA form, the CDR3 reads TGTGCCAGCAGTGTACAGCTCAAAAACATTCAGTACTTC.

In this sample, this clone turned up once. The chain links TRBV11-1 to TRBJ1-1; perhaps TRBD1 as D (6 bases). CDR1 and CDR2 (germline): SGHAT, FQDESV (reference sequence). This CDR3 comprises 15 residues. Trimming pared 0 bases from V and 6 bases from J, leaving 14 bases between. CDR3 coding DNA: TGTGCCAGCAGCTTAGCGTACAGGGTAACCCCTGAAGCTTTCTTT. The encoded protein is CASSLAYRVTPEAFF.

This sequence joins TRBV18 and TRBJ1-1; D unresolved. The CDR3 totals 14 residues. Trimming removed 3 bases from V and 2 bases from J, with 10 bases in between. Germline values: CDR1 KGHSH, CDR2 LQKENI. CDR3 nucleotides: TGTGCCAGCTCACCGCGAGCATTTAACACTGAAGCTTTCTTT. Residues: CASSPRAFNTEAFF.

This sequence joins TRBV18 and TRBJ2-7; no reliable D call. V was cut by 0 bases and J by 3 bases, with 9 bases left in between. Germline CDR1 and CDR2: KGHSH and LQKENI. This CDR3 spans 14 amino acids. This CDR3 is CASSPPLSHYEQYF. In nucleotides, the CDR3 is TGTGCCAGCTCACCACCGCTATCGCACTACGAGCAGTACTTC.

This clone showed up just once. V is TRBV4-2 and J is TRBJ2-7; the D gene is possibly TRBD1 (6 bases). Germline V gene sequence: CDR1 LGHNA, CDR2 YNFKEQ. CDR3 size: 15 residues. The V end lost 4 bases, the J end lost 0 bases, and 13 bases lay between the germline ends. CDR3 amino acids: CASSPGQGPSYEQYF. The CDR3 coding sequence is TGTGCCAGCAGCCCAGGGCAGGGGCCCTCCTACGAGCAGTACTTC.

This clone occurred once. The chain employs TRBV5-6 and TRBJ2-1; 7 bases line up with TRBD2. The CDR3 runs 14 residues. V lost 0 bases and J lost 7; bases outside the gene matches: 4. Germline-derived CDR1 and CDR2 are SGHDT and YYEEEE. CDR3 residues: CASSLVGGPNEQFF. In DNA, the CDR3 is TGTGCCAGCAGCTTGGTGGGAGGGCCGAATGAGCAGTTCTTC. The variable domain in full, completed from reference TRBV5-6 and TRBJ2-1, reads DAGVTQSPTHLIKTRGQQVTLRCSPKSGHDTVSWYQQALGQGPQFIFQYYEEEERQRGNFPDRFSGHQFPNYSSELNVNALLLGDSALYLCASSLVGGPNEQFFGPGTRLTVL.

The chain employs TRBV6-2 or TRBV6-3 and TRBJ2-5; the D is unclear. The CDR3 extends over 15 amino acids. Trimming removed 6 bases from V and 2 bases from J, with 16 bases in between. Germline V lookup: CDR1 MNHEY, CDR2 SVGEGT. CDR3 loop: CASSPPVAHQETQYF. DNA for the CDR3: TGTGCCAGCAGCCCCCCAGTGGCACATCAAGAGACCCAGTACTTC.

This clone occurred a few times. The rearrangement joins TRBV18 to TRBJ2-7; unclear D gene. This CDR3 is 12 amino acids long. Trimming removed 6 bases from V and 3 bases from J, with 9 bases in between. Germline-derived CDR1 and CDR2 are KGHSH and LQKENI. The CDR3 DNA follows: TGTGCCAGCTCCGCGTTGAACTACGAGCAGTACTTC. Protein product: CASSALNYEQYF.

The chain recombines TRBV3-1 (or the pseudogene TRBV3-2) with TRBJ2-7; 10 positions agree with TRBD1. Germline CDR1 reads LGHDT; CDR2 reads YNNKEL (reference sequence). The CDR3 totals 16 residues. Losses at the gene ends were 1 base for V and 5 bases for J; bases not matched to a gene: 8. This chain's CDR3 is CASSQAGTGTGDEQYF. The DNA for the CDR3 is TGTGCCAGCAGCCAAGCGGGTACCGGGACAGGGGACGAGCAGTACTTC.

V and J are TRBV7-2 and TRBJ2-1; 13 nucleotides align to TRBD2. The V gene end was trimmed by 1 base and the J gene end by 4 bases; junction bases not matched to a gene: 4. This CDR3 has 17 residues. The germline V gene has CDR1 SGHTA and CDR2 FQGNSA. CDR3 nucleotide sequence: TGTGCCAGCAGCTTAGGAATGGGACTAGCGGGATACAATGAGCAGTTCTTC. Its translation is CASSLGMGLAGYNEQFF. Complete variable domain (other parts from reference TRBV7-2 and TRBJ2-1): GAGVSQSPSNKVTEKGKDVELRCDPISGHTALYWYRQSLGQGLEFLIYFQGNSAPDKSGLPSDRFSAERTGGSVSTLTIQRTQQEDSAVYLCASSLGMGLAGYNEQFFGPGTRLTVL.

The chain recombines TRBV3-1 (or the pseudogene TRBV3-2) with TRBJ1-2; D is possibly TRBD1 (6 bases). CDR3 length: 14 amino acids. Germline V gene data show CDR1 as LGHDT and CDR2 as YNNKEL (reference sequence). The V end lost 4 bases, the J end lost 4 bases, and 13 bases lay between the germline ends. The CDR3 protein is CASSPRGQLYGYTF. The CDR3 DNA is TGTGCCAGCAGCCCTCGAGGACAGCTCTATGGCTACACCTTC.

This sequence joins TRBV6-1 and TRBJ1-2; D perhaps matches TRBD1 (6 bases). Deletions cut 2 bases from V and 6 bases from J, with 19 bases between. CDR1 and CDR2 (germline): MNHNS, SASEGT. The CDR3 loop spans 16 amino acids. For the CDR3, the DNA is TGTGCCAGCAGTGAAAAGGCGCTTCGGACAGCCGATGGCTACACCTTC. Protein: CASSEKALRTADGYTF.

The chain employs TRBV10-3 and TRBJ2-5; a possible D gene is TRBD1 (5 bases). Germline V gene data show CDR1 as ENHRY and CDR2 as SYGVKD. This CDR3 comprises 15 residues. The V gene lost 0 bases and the J gene lost 1 base, with 9 bases spanning the gap. CDR3 nucleotides: TGTGCCATCAGTGAGTCCGTAGGGGTCCAAGAGACCCAGTACTTC. Protein sequence: CAISESVGVQETQYF.

The V and J genes are TRBV3-1 (or the pseudogene TRBV3-2) and TRBJ1-3; no reliable D call. The CDR3 is 17 amino acids. Germline CDR1 reads LGHDT; CDR2 reads YNNKEL (reference sequence). V was cut by 0 bases and J by 2 bases, with 14 bases left in between. The CDR3 sequence is CASSQDAAVVPGNTIYF. CDR3 nucleotides: TGTGCCAGCAGCCAAGATGCAGCGGTGGTACCTGGAAACACCATATATTTT.

The rearrangement links TRBV7-6 to TRBJ2-1, with 7 bases identical to TRBD2. Trimming removed 5 bases from V and 4 bases from J; junction bases left unmatched: 8. Per the germline V gene, CDR1 is SGHVS and CDR2 is FNYEAQ. The length of the CDR3 is 15 residues. The CDR3 reads CASSTSGNPYNEQFF. The CDR3 nucleotides are TGTGCCAGCAGCACCAGCGGGAATCCTTACAATGAGCAGTTCTTC.

The rearrangement uses TRBV7-2 and TRBJ1-6, with D possibly being TRBD1 (6 bases). CDR1 is SGHTA and CDR2 is FQGNSA in the germline V gene. Trimming removed 4 bases from V and 0 bases from J, with 10 bases in between. The CDR3 spans 16 residues. Here the CDR3 reads CASSSGEGSYNSPLHF. The CDR3 DNA reads TGTGCCAGCAGCTCAGGGGAGGGCTCCTATAATTCACCCCTCCACTTT.

V is TRBV4-1 and J is TRBJ2-3; 9 bases match TRBD2. This CDR3 comprises 17 residues. Germline loops: CDR1 MGHRA, CDR2 YSYEKL. V lost 0 bases and J lost 4; bases outside the gene matches: 8. As DNA, the CDR3 is TGCGCCAGCAGCCAAGAAGGGGTAGCGGGAGTTTCAGATACGCAGTATTTT. Translation: CASSQEGVAGVSDTQYF.

The chain has TRBV6-2 or TRBV6-3 and TRBJ2-7; perhaps TRBD1 as D (6 bases). The CDR3 totals 15 residues. V shed 0 bases and J shed 4 bases, with 13 bases lying between them. Germline CDR1 MNHEY, CDR2 SVGEGT. CDR3 loop: CASSYSRGSPYEQYF. In nucleotides, the CDR3 is TGTGCCAGCAGTTACTCGAGGGGGAGTCCGTACGAGCAGTACTTC.

As DNA, the CDR3 is TGTGCCAGCTCAAGGATGGCAGGCAGCTATGGCTACACCTTC. Amino acid sequence: CASSRMAGSYGYTF. The J gene is TRBJ1-2, the V gene TRBV6-5; D gene uncertain. The length of the CDR3 is 14 residues. The V gene lost 8 bases and the J gene lost 4 bases, with 17 bases spanning the gap. CDR1 is MNHEY and CDR2 is SVGAGI in the germline V gene.

The chain employs TRBV11-2 and TRBJ2-2; D might be TRBD1 (6 bases). CDR1 and CDR2 from the germline V gene are SGHAT and FQNNGV. V was trimmed by 6 bases and J by 4 bases, leaving 12 bases between them. This CDR3 contains 14 residues. This chain's CDR3 is CASSWGPGTGELFF. CDR3 DNA: TGTGCCAGCAGTTGGGGGCCGGGCACCGGGGAGCTGTTTTTT.

V is TRBV6-1 and J is TRBJ1-2; unclear D gene. The CDR3 length is 16 residues. Germline V gives CDR1 MNHNS, CDR2 SASEGT. The ends were cut back, 3 bases at V and 4 bases at J, with 18 bases in the middle. CDR3: CASSDFWEIRTYGYTF. The CDR3 nucleotides are TGTGCCAGCAGTGATTTTTGGGAGATCAGGACCTATGGCTACACCTTC.

V usage is TRBV4-1 and J usage is TRBJ1-2; D is unclear. The ends were cut back, 0 bases at V and 10 bases at J, with 15 bases in the middle. The CDR3 runs 14 residues. CDR1 is MGHRA and CDR2 is YSYEKL in the germline V gene. For the CDR3, the DNA is TGCGCCAGCAGCCAAGATGCCAGCAACTATCCCTACACCTTC. Its protein product is CASSQDASNYPYTF.

The rearrangement uses TRBV23-1 and TRBJ2-1; 10 bases align to TRBD1. TRBV23-1 is an ORF, with its function uncertain. Trimming at V came to 6 bases and at J to 8 bases, leaving 10 bases not matched to a gene. The CDR3 is 15 amino acids. The DNA of the CDR3 is TGCGCCAGCAGGATAGGGACAGGGGCCTCCTATGAGCAGTTCTTC. This codes for CASRIGTGASYEQFF.

This clone was counted only a few times. The chain employs TRBV5-1 and TRBJ1-4; 11 bases match TRBD1. The germline V gene encodes CDR1 SGHRS and CDR2 YFSETQ. Trimming removed 4 bases from V and 6 bases from J; junction bases left unmatched: 2. CDR3 length: 14 amino acids. The CDR3 sequence: CASSTGQGDEKLFF. In nucleotides, the CDR3 is TGCGCCAGCAGCACGGGACAGGGGGATGAAAAACTGTTTTTT.